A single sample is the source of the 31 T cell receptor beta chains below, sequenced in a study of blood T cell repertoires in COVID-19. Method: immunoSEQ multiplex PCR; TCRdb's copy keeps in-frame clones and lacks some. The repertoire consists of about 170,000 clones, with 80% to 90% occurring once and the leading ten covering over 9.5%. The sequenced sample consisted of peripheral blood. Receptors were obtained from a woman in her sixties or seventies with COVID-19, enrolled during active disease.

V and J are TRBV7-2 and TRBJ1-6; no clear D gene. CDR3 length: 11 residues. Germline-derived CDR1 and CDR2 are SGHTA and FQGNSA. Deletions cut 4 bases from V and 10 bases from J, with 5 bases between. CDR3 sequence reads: CASSSGSPLHF. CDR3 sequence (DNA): TGTGCCAGCAGCTCCGGGTCACCCCTCCACTTT.

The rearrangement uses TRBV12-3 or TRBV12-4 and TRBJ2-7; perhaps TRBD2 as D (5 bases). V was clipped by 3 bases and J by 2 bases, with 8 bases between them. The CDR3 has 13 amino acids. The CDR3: CASSLVGAYEQYF. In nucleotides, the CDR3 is TGTGCCAGCAGTTTGGTGGGAGCCTACGAGCAGTACTTC.

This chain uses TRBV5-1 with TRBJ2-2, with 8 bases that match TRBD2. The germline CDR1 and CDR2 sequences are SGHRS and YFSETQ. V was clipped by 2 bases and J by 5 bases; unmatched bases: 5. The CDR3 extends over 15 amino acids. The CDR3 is CASSFGAGATGELFF. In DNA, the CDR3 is TGCGCCAGCAGCTTTGGAGCGGGAGCTACCGGGGAGCTGTTTTTT.

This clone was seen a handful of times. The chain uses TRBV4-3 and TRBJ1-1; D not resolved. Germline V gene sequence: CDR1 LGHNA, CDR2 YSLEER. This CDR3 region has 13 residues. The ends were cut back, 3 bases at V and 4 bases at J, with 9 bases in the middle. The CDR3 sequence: CASSHQRSTEAFF. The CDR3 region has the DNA TGCGCCAGCAGCCACCAGCGTAGCACTGAAGCTTTCTTT.

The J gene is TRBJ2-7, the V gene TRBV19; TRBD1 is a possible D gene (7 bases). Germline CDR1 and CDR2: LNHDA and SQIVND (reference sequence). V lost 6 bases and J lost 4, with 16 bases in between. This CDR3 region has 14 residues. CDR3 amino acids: CASSQGGDRYEQYF. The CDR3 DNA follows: TGTGCCAGTAGCCAGGGGGGTGATCGGTACGAGCAGTACTTC.

The CDR3 DNA sequence: TGTGCCAGCAGTTTAGTAGGGGCGAAGAACACTGAAGCTTTCTTT. It encodes CASSLVGAKNTEAFF. The chain uses TRBV28 and TRBJ1-1, with a possible D match to TRBD1 (5 bases). Trimming shortened V by 2 bases and J by 1 base, and 11 bases separated the two germline ends. CDR3 size: 15 residues. The germline V gene has CDR1 MDHEN and CDR2 SYDVKM.

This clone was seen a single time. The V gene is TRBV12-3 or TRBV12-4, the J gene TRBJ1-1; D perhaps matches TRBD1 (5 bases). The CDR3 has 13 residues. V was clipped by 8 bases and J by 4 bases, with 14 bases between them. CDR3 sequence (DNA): TGTGCCAGCCCGGGAGGGGAGTTCACTGAAGCTTTCTTT. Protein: CASPGGEFTEAFF.

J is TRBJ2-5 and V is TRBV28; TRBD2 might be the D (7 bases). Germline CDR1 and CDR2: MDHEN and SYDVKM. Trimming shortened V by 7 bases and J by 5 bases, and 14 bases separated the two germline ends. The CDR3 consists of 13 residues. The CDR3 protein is CASTSRGGETQYF. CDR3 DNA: TGTGCCAGCACCTCCAGGGGAGGGGAGACCCAGTACTTC.

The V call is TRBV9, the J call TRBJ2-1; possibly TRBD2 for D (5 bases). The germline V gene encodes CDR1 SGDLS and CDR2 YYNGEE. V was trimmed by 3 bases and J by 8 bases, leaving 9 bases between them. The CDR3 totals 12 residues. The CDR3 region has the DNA TGTGCCAGCAGCGGTAGCGACCATGAGCAGTTCTTC. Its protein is CASSGSDHEQFF.

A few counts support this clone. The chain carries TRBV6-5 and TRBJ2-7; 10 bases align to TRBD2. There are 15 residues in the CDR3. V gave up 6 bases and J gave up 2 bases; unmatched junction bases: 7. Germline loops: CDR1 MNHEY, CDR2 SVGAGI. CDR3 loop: CASSLGLASAYEQYF. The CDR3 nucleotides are TGTGCCAGCAGCTTGGGACTAGCGTCTGCCTACGAGCAGTACTTC.

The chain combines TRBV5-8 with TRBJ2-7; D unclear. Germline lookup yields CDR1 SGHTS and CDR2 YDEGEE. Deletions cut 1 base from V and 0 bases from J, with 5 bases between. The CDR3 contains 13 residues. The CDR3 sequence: CASSLMASYEQYF. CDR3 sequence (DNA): TGTGCCAGCAGCTTGATGGCCTCCTACGAGCAGTACTTC.

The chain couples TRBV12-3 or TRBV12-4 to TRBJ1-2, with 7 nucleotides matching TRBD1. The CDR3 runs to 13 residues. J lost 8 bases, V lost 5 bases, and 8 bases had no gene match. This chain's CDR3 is CASSPPTGKGYTF. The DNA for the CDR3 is TGTGCCAGCAGTCCCCCGACAGGGAAAGGCTACACCTTC.

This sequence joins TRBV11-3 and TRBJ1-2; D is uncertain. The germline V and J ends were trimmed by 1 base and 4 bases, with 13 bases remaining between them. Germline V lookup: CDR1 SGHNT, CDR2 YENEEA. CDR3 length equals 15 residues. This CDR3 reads CASSLGPPGFYGYTF. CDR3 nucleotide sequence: TGTGCCAGCAGCTTAGGGCCTCCGGGGTTCTATGGCTACACCTTC.

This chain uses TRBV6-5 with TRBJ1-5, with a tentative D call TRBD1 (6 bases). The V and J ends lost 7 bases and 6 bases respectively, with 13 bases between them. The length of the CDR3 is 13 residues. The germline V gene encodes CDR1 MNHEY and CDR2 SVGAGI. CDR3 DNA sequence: TGTGCCAGCAACAGGGAAGTAGGTCAGCCCCAGCATTTT. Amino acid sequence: CASNREVGQPQHF.

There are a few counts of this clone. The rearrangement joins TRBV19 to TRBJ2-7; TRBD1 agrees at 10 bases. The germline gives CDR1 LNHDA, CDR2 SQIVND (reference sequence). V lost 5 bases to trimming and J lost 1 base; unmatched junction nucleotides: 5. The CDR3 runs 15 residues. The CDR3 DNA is TGTGCCAGTAGTCCGGACAGGGGGTTTTCCTACGAGCAGTACTTC. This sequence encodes CASSPDRGFSYEQYF.

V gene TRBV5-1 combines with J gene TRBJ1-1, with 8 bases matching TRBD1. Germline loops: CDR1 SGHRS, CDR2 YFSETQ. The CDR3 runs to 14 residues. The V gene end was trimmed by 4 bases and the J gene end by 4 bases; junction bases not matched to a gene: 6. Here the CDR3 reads CASSPDRGGTEAFF. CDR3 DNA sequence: TGCGCCAGCAGCCCAGACAGGGGAGGCACTGAAGCTTTCTTT.

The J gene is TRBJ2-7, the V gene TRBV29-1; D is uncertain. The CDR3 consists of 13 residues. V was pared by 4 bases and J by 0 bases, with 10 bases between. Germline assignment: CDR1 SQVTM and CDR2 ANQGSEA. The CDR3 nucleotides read TGCAGCGTTGGTATTCCTAACTCCTACGAGCAGTACTTC. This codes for CSVGIPNSYEQYF.

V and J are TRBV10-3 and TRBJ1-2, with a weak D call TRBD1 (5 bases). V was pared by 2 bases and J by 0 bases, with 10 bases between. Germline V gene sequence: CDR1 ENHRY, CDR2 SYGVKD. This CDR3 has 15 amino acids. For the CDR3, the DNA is TGTGCCATCAGTGAGGGAACGGGGGCTAACTATGGCTACACCTTC. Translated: CAISEGTGANYGYTF.

The CDR3 coding sequence is TGTGCCAGTAGTAGGCCGGGGATGGGTCAGCCCCAGCATTTT. Translation: CASSRPGMGQPQHF. The chain recombines TRBV19 with TRBJ1-5; no reliable D call. Germline-derived CDR1 and CDR2 are LNHDA and SQIVND (reference sequence). V was cut by 4 bases and J by 6 bases, with 13 bases left in between. The CDR3 totals 14 residues.

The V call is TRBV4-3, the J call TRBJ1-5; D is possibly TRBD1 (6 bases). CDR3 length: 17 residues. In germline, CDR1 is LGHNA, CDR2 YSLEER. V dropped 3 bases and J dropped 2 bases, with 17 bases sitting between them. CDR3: CASSQTRGGRGNQPQHF. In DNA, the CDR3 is TGCGCCAGCAGCCAGACCCGCGGGGGCAGGGGCAATCAGCCCCAGCATTTT.

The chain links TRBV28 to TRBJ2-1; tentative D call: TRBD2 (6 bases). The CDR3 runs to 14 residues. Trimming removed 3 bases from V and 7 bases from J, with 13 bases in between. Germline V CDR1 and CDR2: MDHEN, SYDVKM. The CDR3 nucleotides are TGTGCCAGCAGTTTCGGGAGAGTGAGAAATGAGCAGTTCTTC. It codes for CASSFGRVRNEQFF. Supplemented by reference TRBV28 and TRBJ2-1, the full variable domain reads DVKVTQSSRYLVKRTGEKVFLECVQDMDHENMFWYRQDPGLGLRLIYFSYDVKMKEKGDIPEGYSVSREKKERFSLILESASTNQTSMYLCASSFGRVRNEQFFGPGTRLTVL.

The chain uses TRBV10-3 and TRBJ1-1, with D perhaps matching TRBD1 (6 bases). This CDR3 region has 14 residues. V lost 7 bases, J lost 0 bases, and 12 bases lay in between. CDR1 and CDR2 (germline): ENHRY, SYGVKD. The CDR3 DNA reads TGTGCCATCAAGGCAGGGGAGTTGAACACTGAAGCTTTCTTT. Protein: CAIKAGELNTEAFF.

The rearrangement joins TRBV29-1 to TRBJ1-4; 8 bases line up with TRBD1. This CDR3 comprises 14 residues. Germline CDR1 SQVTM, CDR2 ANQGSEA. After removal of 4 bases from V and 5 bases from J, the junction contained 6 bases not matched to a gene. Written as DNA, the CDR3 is TGCAGCGTTGGGACAGGGCCCCAGAATGAAAAACTGTTTTTT. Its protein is CSVGTGPQNEKLFF.

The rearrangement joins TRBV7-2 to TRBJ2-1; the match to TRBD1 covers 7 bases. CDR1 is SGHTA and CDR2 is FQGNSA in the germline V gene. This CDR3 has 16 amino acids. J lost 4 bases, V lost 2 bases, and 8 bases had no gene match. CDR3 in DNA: TGTGCCAGCAGCTTAAGCCGGGACAGAAAGTACAATGAGCAGTTCTTC. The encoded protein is CASSLSRDRKYNEQFF.

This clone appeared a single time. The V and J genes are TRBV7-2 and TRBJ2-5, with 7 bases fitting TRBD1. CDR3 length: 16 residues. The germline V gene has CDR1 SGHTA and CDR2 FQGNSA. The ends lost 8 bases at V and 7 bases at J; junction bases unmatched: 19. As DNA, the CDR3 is TGTGCCAGCGCATCGTCGGGACAGACAAGGCTAGGGACCCAGTACTTC. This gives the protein CASASSGQTRLGTQYF.

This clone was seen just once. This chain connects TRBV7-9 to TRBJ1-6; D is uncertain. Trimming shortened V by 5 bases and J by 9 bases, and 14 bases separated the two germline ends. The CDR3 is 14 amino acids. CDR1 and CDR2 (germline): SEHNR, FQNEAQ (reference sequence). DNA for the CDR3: TGTGCCAGCAGCCTTGACCCAAACAGTTCACCCCTCCACTTT. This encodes CASSLDPNSSPLHF.

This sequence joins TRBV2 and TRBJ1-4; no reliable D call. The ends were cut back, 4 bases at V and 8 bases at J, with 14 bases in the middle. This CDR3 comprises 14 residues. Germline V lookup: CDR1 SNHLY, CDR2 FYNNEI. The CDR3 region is CASSAPGRGEKLFF. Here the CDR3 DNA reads TGTGCCAGCAGTGCTCCCGGGAGAGGGGAAAAACTGTTTTTT.

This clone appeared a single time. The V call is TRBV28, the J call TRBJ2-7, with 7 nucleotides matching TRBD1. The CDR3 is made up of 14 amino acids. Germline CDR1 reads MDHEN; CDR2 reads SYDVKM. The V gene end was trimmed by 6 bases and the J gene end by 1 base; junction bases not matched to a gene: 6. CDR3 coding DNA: TGTGCCAGCAGGTGGGACAGATCATCCTACGAGCAGTACTTC. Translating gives CASRWDRSSYEQYF.

CDR3 amino acids: CAIGLGGYDQETQYF. The CDR3 DNA follows: TGTGCCATTGGGTTGGGAGGGTATGACCAAGAGACCCAGTACTTC. The V and J genes are TRBV7-2 and TRBJ2-5; 7 nucleotides align to TRBD2. CDR3 length: 15 residues. The germline V gene has CDR1 SGHTA and CDR2 FQGNSA. The V and J ends lost 10 bases and 0 bases, in that order; junction bases with no gene match: 11.

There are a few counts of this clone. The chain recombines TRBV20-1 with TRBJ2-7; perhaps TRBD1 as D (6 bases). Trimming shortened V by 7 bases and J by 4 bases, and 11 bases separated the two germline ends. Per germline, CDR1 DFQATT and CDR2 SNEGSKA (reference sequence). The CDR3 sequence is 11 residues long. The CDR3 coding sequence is TGCAGTGTTTACAGGGCGTACGAGCAGTACTTC. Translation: CSVYRAYEQYF.

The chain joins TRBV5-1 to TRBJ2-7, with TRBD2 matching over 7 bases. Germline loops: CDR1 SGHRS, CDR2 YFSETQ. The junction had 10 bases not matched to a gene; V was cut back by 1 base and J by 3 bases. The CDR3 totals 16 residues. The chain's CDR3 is CASSLRGSSGDYEQYF. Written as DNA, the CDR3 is TGCGCCAGCAGCTTGAGAGGGTCTAGCGGAGACTACGAGCAGTACTTC.